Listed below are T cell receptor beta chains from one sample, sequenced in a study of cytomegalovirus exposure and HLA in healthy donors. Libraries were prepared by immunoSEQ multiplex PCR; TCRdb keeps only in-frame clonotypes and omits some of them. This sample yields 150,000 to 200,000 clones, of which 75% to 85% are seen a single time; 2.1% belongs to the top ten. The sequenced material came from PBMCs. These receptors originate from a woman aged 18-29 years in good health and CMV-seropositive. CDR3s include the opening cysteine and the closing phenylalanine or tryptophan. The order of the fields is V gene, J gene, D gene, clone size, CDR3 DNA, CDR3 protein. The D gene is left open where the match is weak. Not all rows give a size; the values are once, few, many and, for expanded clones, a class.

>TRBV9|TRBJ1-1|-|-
TGTGCCAGCGCCCGGGGGCGGGGGAAGACTGAAGCTTTCTTT
CASARGRGKTEAFF
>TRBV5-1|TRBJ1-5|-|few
TGCGCCAGCAGCTTGGCCTCCGACAGATATCAGCCCCAGCATTTT
CASSLASDRYQPQHF
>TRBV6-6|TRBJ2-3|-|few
TGTGCCAGCAGTTACCGGGTCAATCCCACAGATACGCAGTATTTT
CASSYRVNPTDTQYF
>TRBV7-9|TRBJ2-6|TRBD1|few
TGTGCCAGCAGCTTCTCATCCGGGACAGGGTTAGGGGCCAACGTCCTGACTTTC
CASSFSSGTGLGANVLTF
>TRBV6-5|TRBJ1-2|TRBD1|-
TGTGCCGCCTCCCTCGACAGGGGCTATGGCTACACCTTC
CAASLDRGYGYTF
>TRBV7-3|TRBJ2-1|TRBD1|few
TGTGCCAGCAGCTTACTGCCGGGACAGGGATCCAATGAGCAGTTCTTC
CASSLLPGQGSNEQFF
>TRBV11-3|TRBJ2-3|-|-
TGTGCCAGCAGCTTGGGGGGGCTGAGCACAGATACGCAGTATTTT
CASSLGGLSTDTQYF
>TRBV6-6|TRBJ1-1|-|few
TGTGCCAGCAGCCCGGGAGGGACTGAAGCTTTCTTT
CASSPGGTEAFF
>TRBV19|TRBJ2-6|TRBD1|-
TGTGCCAGTAGTAAGACAGGGGGCTTTGGGGCCAACGTCCTGACTTTC
CASSKTGGFGANVLTF
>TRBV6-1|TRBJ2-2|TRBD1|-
TGTGCCAGCAGTGGACAGGGGGCCGGGGAGCTGTTTTTT
CASSGQGAGELFF
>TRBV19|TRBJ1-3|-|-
TGTGCCAGTAGTATGTCAGGAAACACCATATATTTT
CASSMSGNTIYF
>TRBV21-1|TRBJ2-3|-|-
TGTGCCAGCAGCAAAGACAAGCGGTCCACAGATACGCAGTATTTT
CASSKDKRSTDTQYF
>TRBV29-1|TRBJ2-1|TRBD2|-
TGCAGCGTTGATGGGTTAGCGGGAGGTAATGAGCAGTTCTTC
CSVDGLAGGNEQFF
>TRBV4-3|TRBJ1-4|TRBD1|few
TGCGCCAGCAGCCTCAGGGTAGGGACAGGAAATGAAAAACTGTTTTTT
CASSLRVGTGNEKLFF
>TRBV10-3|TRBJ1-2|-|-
TGTGCCATCAGTGACCCTACTGGGGCACTGGATGGCTACACCTTC
CAISDPTGALDGYTF
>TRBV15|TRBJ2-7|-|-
TGTGCCACCAGCAGAGATCTGAGATTCTACGAGCAGTACTTC
CATSRDLRFYEQYF
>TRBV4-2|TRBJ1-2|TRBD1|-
TGTGCCAGCAGCCAACCCATGGACAGGTCCTATGGCTACACCTTC
CASSQPMDRSYGYTF
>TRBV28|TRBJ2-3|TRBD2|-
TGTGCCAGCAGTCCTCCAGGTAGCGGGGACACAGATACGCAGTATTTT
CASSPPGSGDTDTQYF
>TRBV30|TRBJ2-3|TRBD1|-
TGTGCCCTATCAGGGGGTTCCGATACGCAGTATTTT
CALSGGSDTQYF
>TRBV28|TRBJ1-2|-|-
TGTGCCAGCAGTTTGGGCATGACAGTCAACGGCTACACCTTC
CASSLGMTVNGYTF
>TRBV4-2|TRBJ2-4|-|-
TGTGCCAGCAGCCAAGGGGGGGGCGCGGTCAAAAACATTCAGTACTTC
CASSQGGGAVKNIQYF
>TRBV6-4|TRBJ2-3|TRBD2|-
TGTGCCAGCAGTGACTCTACTAGCGGGGGGGGGACAGATACGCAGTATTTT
CASSDSTSGGGTDTQYF
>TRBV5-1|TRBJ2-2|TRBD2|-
TGCGCCAGCAGCTTACTAGCGGGGGCTGACACCGGGGAGCTGTTTTTT
CASSLLAGADTGELFF
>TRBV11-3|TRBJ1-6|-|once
TGTGCCAGCAGCACTAGAAGCTCCTATAATTCACCCCTCCACTTT
CASSTRSSYNSPLHF
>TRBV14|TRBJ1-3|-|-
TGTGCCAGCAGCCCCCTCGGGAACCGCCATGTAAACACCATATATTTT
CASSPLGNRHVNTIYF
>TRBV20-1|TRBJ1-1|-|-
TGCAGTGCAATCCCACAGGATGAAGCTTTCTTT
CSAIPQDEAFF
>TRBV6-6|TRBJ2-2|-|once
TGTGCCAGCGAGTTGACCGGGGAGCTGTTTTTT
CASELTGELFF
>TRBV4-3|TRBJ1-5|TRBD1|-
TGCGCCAGCAGCCAGCGGGACAGGAACAATCAGCCCCAGCATTTT
CASSQRDRNNQPQHF
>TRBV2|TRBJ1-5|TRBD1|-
TGTGCCAGCAAACAGGGGGGTTTGCCCCAGCATTTT
CASKQGGLPQHF
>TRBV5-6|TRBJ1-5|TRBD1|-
TGTGCCAGCAGCCGATACTCCGGGACAGGGAGCAATCAGCCCCAGCATTTT
CASSRYSGTGSNQPQHF
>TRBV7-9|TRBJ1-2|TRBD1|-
TGTGCCAGCAGCTTAAGCAGGGGGGTCCCATATGGCTACACCTTC
CASSLSRGVPYGYTF
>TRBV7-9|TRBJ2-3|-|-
TGTGCCAGCAGCCCCGCGGCCACAGATACGCAGTATTTT
CASSPAATDTQYF
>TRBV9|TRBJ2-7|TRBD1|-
TGTGCCAGCAGCCCCCGGGACAGTCCCTACGAGCAGTACTTC
CASSPRDSPYEQYF
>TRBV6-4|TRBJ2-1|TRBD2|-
TGTGCCAGCAGGGAAGGGACTAGCGGGGGCAATGAGCAGTTCTTC
CASREGTSGGNEQFF
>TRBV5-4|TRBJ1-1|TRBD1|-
TGTGCCAGCAGCTTGAAGACAGGGCCCGACACTGAAGCTTTCTTT
CASSLKTGPDTEAFF
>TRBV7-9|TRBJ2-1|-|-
TGTGCCAGCAGCTTAGTTCGGGATGAGCAGTTCTTC
CASSLVRDEQFF
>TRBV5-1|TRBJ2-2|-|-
TGCGCCAGCAGCTTAAGCGTCTCGAACACCGGGGAGCTGTTTTTT
CASSLSVSNTGELFF
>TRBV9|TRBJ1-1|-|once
TGTGCCAGCAGCGTAGGGCCAGGGAATTTGTACACTGAAGCTTTCTTT
CASSVGPGNLYTEAFF
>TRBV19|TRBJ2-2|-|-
TGTGCCAGTAGTATGTTAACCGGGGAGCTGTTTTTT
CASSMLTGELFF
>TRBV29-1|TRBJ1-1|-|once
TGCAGCGTTGCAGGGGTGGCTGAAGCTTTCTTT
CSVAGVAEAFF
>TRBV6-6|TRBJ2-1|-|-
TGTGCCAGCAGTTACTCGGGGGGAGTAGAGCAGTTCTTC
CASSYSGGVEQFF
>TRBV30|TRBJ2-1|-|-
TGTGCCTGGAGTCCGGTAAATGAGCAGTTCTTC
CAWSPVNEQFF
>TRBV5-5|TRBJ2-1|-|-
TGTGCCAGCAGCTTGGCCGGGACATCCTACTACAATGAGCAGTTCTTC
CASSLAGTSYYNEQFF
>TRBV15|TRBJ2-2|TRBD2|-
TGTGCCACCAGTGGGACACTAGCGGGGGGGTATAACACCGGGGAGCTGTTTTTT
CATSGTLAGGYNTGELFF
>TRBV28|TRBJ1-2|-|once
TGTGCCAGCAGTTTAAGGGTCTCGGAAGGACTTAACTATGGCTACACCTTC
CASSLRVSEGLNYGYTF
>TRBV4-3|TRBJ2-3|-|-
TGCGCCAGCAGCCAAGATAGGAGAAATACGCAGTATTTT
CASSQDRRNTQYF
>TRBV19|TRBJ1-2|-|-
TGTGCCAGTAGTATTACTCCTCCGCTGTTAAGTGGCTACACCTTC
CASSITPPLLSGYTF
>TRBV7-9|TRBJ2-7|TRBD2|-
TGTGCCAGCAGCGACGGACTAGCGGGGGTTGAGCAGTACTTC
CASSDGLAGVEQYF
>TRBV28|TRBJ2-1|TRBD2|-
TGTGCCAGCACTCAGGGGACGGGGGGGTCCTACAATGAGCAGTTCTTC
CASTQGTGGSYNEQFF
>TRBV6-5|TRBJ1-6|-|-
TGTGCCAGCAGTTACCTGGACAGCCTTAATTCACCCCTCCACTTT
CASSYLDSLNSPLHF
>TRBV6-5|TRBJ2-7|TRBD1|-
TGTGCCAGCAGTTATACAGGGGGAGGCGAGCAGTACTTC
CASSYTGGGEQYF
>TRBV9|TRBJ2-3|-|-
TGTGCCAGTCAAGCCACTTCAGATACGCAGTATTTT
CASQATSDTQYF